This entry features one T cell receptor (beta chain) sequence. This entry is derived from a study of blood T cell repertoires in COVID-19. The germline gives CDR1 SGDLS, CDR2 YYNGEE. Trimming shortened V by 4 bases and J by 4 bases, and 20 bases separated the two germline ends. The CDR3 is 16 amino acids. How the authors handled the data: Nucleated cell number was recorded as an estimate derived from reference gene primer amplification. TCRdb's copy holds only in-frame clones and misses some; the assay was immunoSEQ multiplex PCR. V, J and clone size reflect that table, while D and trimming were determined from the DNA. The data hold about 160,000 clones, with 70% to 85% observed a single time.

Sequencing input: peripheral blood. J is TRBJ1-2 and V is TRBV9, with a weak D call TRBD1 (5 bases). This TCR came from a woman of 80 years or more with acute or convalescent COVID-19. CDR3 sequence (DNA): TGTGCCAGCAGCCCATCCTCAGGGATCTCGGGCTATGGCTACACCTTC. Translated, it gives CASSPSSGISGYGYTF.